This TCR beta chain emerged from a study of shared clonotypes between healthy human individuals. Germline assignment: CDR1 LGHNA and CDR2 YSLEER. There are 15 residues in the CDR3. The junction had 9 bases not matched to a gene; V was cut back by 1 base and J by 9 bases. The authors ran the assay at deep level. Measured with immunoSEQ multiplex PCR; TCRdb has only the in-frame clones, and not every one. The sample includes over 1.5 million clones, 98% of them seen just once. The sample taken for sequencing was naive CD4+ T cells sorted from blood. As to subset: CD45RA+ positively selected. This clonotype originated in a man aged 25 to 45 in good health. The chain uses TRBV4-3 and TRBJ1-5, with 7 bases aligning to TRBD1. In DNA form, the CDR3 reads TGCGCCAGCAGCCAAGGGAGGGGGCTAAATACGCCCCAGCATTTT. Protein sequence: CASSQGRGLNTPQHF.